Each of the 9 T cell receptor beta chains below was sequenced from the same sample in a study of blood T cell repertoires in COVID-19. Produced via immunoSEQ multiplex PCR; TCRdb's table is partial and in-frame only. The sample holds about 300,000 clones, about 82% seen once. Sequenced sample: peripheral blood. The receptors derive from a woman aged 45-65 years with acute or convalescent COVID-19.

This clone was seen once. This chain connects TRBV28 to TRBJ2-1, with no clear D. V lost 3 bases and J 6 bases, leaving 6 bases between the germline ends. The CDR3 consists of 12 residues. The germline CDR1 and CDR2 sequences are MDHEN and SYDVKM. CDR3 coding DNA: TGTGCCAGCAGTTTGACACTCAATGAGCAGTTCTTC. Protein product: CASSLTLNEQFF.

The chain joins TRBV18 to TRBJ2-7; D gene uncertain. Trimming stripped 3 bases from V and 5 bases from J, with 11 bases between. Germline CDR1 KGHSH, CDR2 LQKENI. The CDR3 sequence is 13 residues long. CDR3 nucleotide sequence: TGTGCCAGCTCACCGAGCTTATCGGACGAGCAGTACTTC. Translated, it gives CASSPSLSDEQYF.

The chain couples TRBV5-1 to TRBJ2-1; maybe TRBD2 (6 bases). CDR3 length equals 18 residues. With 2 bases removed from V and 7 bases from J, the gap between germline ends came to 25 bases. The germline V gene encodes CDR1 SGHRS and CDR2 YFSETQ. The CDR3 region is CASSFPTNRDSRWNEQFF. The DNA for the CDR3 is TGCGCCAGCAGCTTCCCCACCAACCGGGACTCCCGCTGGAATGAGCAGTTCTTC.

This sequence joins TRBV9 and TRBJ2-1; 11 nucleotides match TRBD1. The length of the CDR3 is 15 residues. Germline assignment: CDR1 SGDLS and CDR2 YYNGEE. V trimming: 7 bases; J trimming: 6 bases; junction bases outside the gene matches: 9. This CDR3 is CASQRLGTGGNEQFF. The CDR3 DNA reads TGTGCCAGCCAGCGTCTCGGGACAGGGGGCAATGAGCAGTTCTTC.

J is TRBJ1-5 and V is TRBV7-2, with D tentatively TRBD1 (5 bases). Trimming cost V 1 base and J 7 bases, with 14 bases left between them. This CDR3 spans 15 amino acids. Germline V CDR1 and CDR2: SGHTA, FQGNSA. The chain's CDR3 is CASSLGRREEQPQHF. CDR3 nucleotide sequence: TGTGCCAGCAGCTTAGGCCGCAGGGAAGAGCAGCCCCAGCATTTT.

The rearrangement uses TRBV24-1 and TRBJ2-7, with 7 positions matching TRBD1. This CDR3 region has 13 residues. Germline CDR1 reads KGHDR; CDR2 reads SFDVKD. V was pared by 5 bases and J by 6 bases, with 6 bases of the junction left unmatched. CDR3 loop: CATSGDSRGEQYF. As DNA, the CDR3 is TGTGCCACCAGTGGGGACAGCCGAGGCGAGCAGTACTTC.

This clone appeared once. The rearrangement links TRBV5-6 to TRBJ1-5, with D perhaps matching TRBD1 (5 bases). Trimming removed 4 bases at V and 0 bases at J, with 11 bases between. The CDR3 length is 15 residues. Germline V gene data show CDR1 as SGHDT and CDR2 as YYEEEE. For the CDR3, the DNA is TGTGCCAGCAGCCTCCTTACAGGTAGCAATCAGCCCCAGCATTTT. Protein product: CASSLLTGSNQPQHF.

This clone showed up just a few times. The chain carries TRBV7-9 and TRBJ2-2; TRBD2 might be the D (5 bases). The CDR3 is made up of 12 amino acids. The V and J ends lost 8 bases and 4 bases respectively, with 8 bases between them. In germline, CDR1 is SEHNR, CDR2 FQNEAQ (reference sequence). CDR3 bases: TGTGCCAGCGGACGGGGCACCGGGGAGCTGTTTTTT. As protein: CASGRGTGELFF. Supplemented by reference TRBV7-9 and TRBJ2-2, the full variable domain reads DTGVSQNPRHKITKRGQNVTFRCDPISEHNRLYWYRQTLGQGPEFLTYFQNEAQLEKSRLLSDRFSAERPKGSFSTLEIQRTEQGDSAMYLCASGRGTGELFFGEGSRLTVL.

The rearrangement joins TRBV5-8 to TRBJ1-5; D gene uncertain. Germline V gene data show CDR1 as SGHTS and CDR2 as YDEGEE. V lost 2 bases and J lost 4, with 16 bases in between. This CDR3 has 16 residues. The CDR3 loop reads CASSLHWTGKNQPQHF. CDR3 DNA: TGTGCCAGCAGCTTACACTGGACTGGGAAAAATCAGCCCCAGCATTTT.